The entry below gives a single TCR beta chain sequence along with its context. The primer mix had 60 Vbeta and 13 Jbeta primers. Measured with immunoSEQ multiplex PCR; TCRdb has only the in-frame clones, and not every one. Among about 200,000 clones listed, 75% to 90% were seen once. This entry is derived from a study of cytomegalovirus exposure and HLA in healthy donors. This CDR3 is 15 amino acids long. Germline CDR1 SGHRS, CDR2 YFSETQ. Trimming cost V 2 bases and J 2 bases, with 11 bases left between them. This clonotype was obtained from a woman between 50 and 59 years old in good health and CMV-seropositive. The chain recombines TRBV5-1 with TRBJ2-1; perhaps TRBD2 as D (5 bases). Sequencing used PBMCs. CDR3 bases: TGCGCCAGCAGCTTTATCGGCGGGCCCTACAATGAGCAGTTCTTC. This sequence encodes CASSFIGGPYNEQFF.